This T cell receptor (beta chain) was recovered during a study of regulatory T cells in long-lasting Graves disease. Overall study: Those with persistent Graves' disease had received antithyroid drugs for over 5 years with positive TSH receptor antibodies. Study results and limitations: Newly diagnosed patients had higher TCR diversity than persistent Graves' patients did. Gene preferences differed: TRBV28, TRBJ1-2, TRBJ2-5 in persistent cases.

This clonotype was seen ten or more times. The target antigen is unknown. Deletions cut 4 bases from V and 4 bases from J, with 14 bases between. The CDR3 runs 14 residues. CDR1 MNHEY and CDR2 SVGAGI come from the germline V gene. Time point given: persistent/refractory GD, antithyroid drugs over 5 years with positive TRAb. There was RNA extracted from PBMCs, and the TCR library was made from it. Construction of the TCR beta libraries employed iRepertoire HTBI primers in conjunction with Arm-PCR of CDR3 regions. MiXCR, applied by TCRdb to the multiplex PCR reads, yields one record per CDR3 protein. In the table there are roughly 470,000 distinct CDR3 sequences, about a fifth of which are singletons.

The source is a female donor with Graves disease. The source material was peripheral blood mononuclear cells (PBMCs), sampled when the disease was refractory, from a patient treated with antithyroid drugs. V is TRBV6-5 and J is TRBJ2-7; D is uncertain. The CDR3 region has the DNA TGTGCCAGCAGTTTATCGGGTAGTCTTTACGAGCAGTACTTC. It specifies CASSLSGSLYEQYF.